Listed below are T cell receptor beta chains from one sample, sequenced in a study of PD-L1 blockade in urothelial cancer. The data were produced by immunoSEQ multiplex PCR, yet TCRdb's version contains in-frame clones alone and is incomplete. Here the sample spans about 130,000 clones, around 88% being singletons. Sequencing used PBMCs, obtained around atezolizumab (anti-PD-L1) treatment. These receptors came from a man aged 50 or older with urothelial cancer. CDR3s include the opening cysteine and the closing phenylalanine or tryptophan. D genes are given only for firm matches. Clone size, where shown, is once, few, many, or a class for clones that have expanded.

j_gene: TRBJ1-4; len: 21; v_gene: TRBV4-2; d_gene: TRBD1; abundance: once; CDR3nt: TGTGCCAGCAGCCAAGATGCCGGCCGGGACAGGGTAGGGGCGACTAATGAAAAACTGTTTTTT; CDR3aa: CASSQDAGRDRVGATNEKLFF
j_gene: TRBJ1-5; len: 13; v_gene: TRBV6-6; d_gene: .; abundance: few; CDR3nt: TGTGCCAGCAGTTACGGCGGGAATCAGCCCCAGCATTTT; CDR3aa: CASSYGGNQPQHF
j_gene: TRBJ2-7; len: 11; v_gene: TRBV5-1; d_gene: .; abundance: few; CDR3nt: TGCGCCAGCAGCTTGGCGGGCGAGCAGTACTTC; CDR3aa: CASSLAGEQYF
j_gene: TRBJ2-1; len: 15; v_gene: TRBV30; d_gene: .; abundance: .; CDR3nt: TGTGCCTGGAGTGTACTTTTCGGGGTAAGCAATGAGCAGTTCTTC; CDR3aa: CAWSVLFGVSNEQFF
j_gene: TRBJ2-1; len: 13; v_gene: TRBV7-9; d_gene: TRBD2; abundance: .; CDR3nt: TGTGCCATCAAAGGACTAGCGGACTCCGAGCAGTTCTTC; CDR3aa: CAIKGLADSEQFF
j_gene: TRBJ2-5; len: 19; v_gene: TRBV7-6; d_gene: TRBD2; abundance: .; CDR3nt: TGTGCCAGCAGCTGGCCCGGACTAGCGGGGGTATCAGGGCAAGAGACCCAGTACTTC; CDR3aa: CASSWPGLAGVSGQETQYF
j_gene: TRBJ2-1; len: 14; v_gene: TRBV2; d_gene: TRBD2; abundance: once; CDR3nt: TGTGCCAGCAGTCTAGCGGGAGGGCCCGTTGAGCAGTTCTTC; CDR3aa: CASSLAGGPVEQFF
j_gene: TRBJ2-5; len: 14; v_gene: TRBV5-1; d_gene: .; abundance: .; CDR3nt: TGCGCCAGCAGCTTGGTTTCGGTTGGAGAGACCCAGTACTTC; CDR3aa: CASSLVSVGETQYF
j_gene: TRBJ2-3; len: 14; v_gene: TRBV5-1; d_gene: .; abundance: .; CDR3nt: TGCGCCAGCAGCTTACAGGGAAGCACAGATACGCAGTATTTT; CDR3aa: CASSLQGSTDTQYF
j_gene: TRBJ2-1; len: 11; v_gene: TRBV7-2; d_gene: .; abundance: .; CDR3nt: TGTGCCAGCAGCATAAACAATGAGCAGTTCTTC; CDR3aa: CASSINNEQFF
j_gene: TRBJ1-1; len: 15; v_gene: TRBV27; d_gene: .; abundance: .; CDR3nt: TGTGCCAGTAGCAAACGCCGAACAGGAAACACTGAAGCTTTCTTT; CDR3aa: CASSKRRTGNTEAFF
j_gene: TRBJ2-7; len: 14; v_gene: TRBV6-1; d_gene: TRBD2; abundance: .; CDR3nt: TGTGCCAGCAGTGACGGACTAGCGGGAGTTGGAGAGTACTTC; CDR3aa: CASSDGLAGVGEYF
j_gene: TRBJ2-3; len: 16; v_gene: TRBV30; d_gene: .; abundance: .; CDR3nt: TGTGCCTGGAGTACCCTTTCGGGAGTTAGGACATATACGCAGTATTTT; CDR3aa: CAWSTLSGVRTYTQYF
j_gene: TRBJ1-2; len: 15; v_gene: TRBV5-4; d_gene: .; abundance: .; CDR3nt: TGTGCCAGCAGCGGTAGGGGTTTTTCTAACTATGGCTACACCTTC; CDR3aa: CASSGRGFSNYGYTF
j_gene: TRBJ1-5; len: 15; v_gene: TRBV6-1; d_gene: .; abundance: .; CDR3nt: TGTGCCAGCACCCCAGGGATCGGAAGCAATCAGCCCCAGCATTTT; CDR3aa: CASTPGIGSNQPQHF
j_gene: TRBJ2-7; len: 13; v_gene: TRBV19; d_gene: .; abundance: once; CDR3nt: TGTGCCAGTAGTGAGGCGGTTACCTACGAGCAGTACTTC; CDR3aa: CASSEAVTYEQYF
j_gene: TRBJ1-3; len: 19; v_gene: TRBV7-9; d_gene: .; abundance: .; CDR3nt: TGTGCCAGCAGCTCCCAACCGGGACTACTATTCAGCTCTGGAAACACCATATATTTT; CDR3aa: CASSSQPGLLFSSGNTIYF
j_gene: TRBJ1-2; len: 13; v_gene: TRBV10-2; d_gene: .; abundance: once; CDR3nt: TGCGCCAGCAGTGACCCGGACTACTATGGCTACACCTTC; CDR3aa: CASSDPDYYGYTF
j_gene: TRBJ2-3; len: 14; v_gene: TRBV30; d_gene: TRBD2; abundance: .; CDR3nt: TGTGCCTGGTCCACTAGCGTAGGTATCGATACGCAGTATTTT; CDR3aa: CAWSTSVGIDTQYF
j_gene: TRBJ1-4; len: 16; v_gene: TRBV9; d_gene: TRBD1; abundance: .; CDR3nt: TGTGCCAGCAGCGGAGTGGGGACAGGCTCTAATGAAAAACTGTTTTTT; CDR3aa: CASSGVGTGSNEKLFF
j_gene: TRBJ1-1; len: 13; v_gene: TRBV29-1; d_gene: .; abundance: .; CDR3nt: TGCAGCGTCCCGACAGGCGCGAACACTGAAGCTTTCTTT; CDR3aa: CSVPTGANTEAFF
j_gene: TRBJ2-3; len: 16; v_gene: TRBV5-1; d_gene: TRBD1; abundance: .; CDR3nt: TGCGCCAGCAGCGTGACCGTTACAGGGGGCACAGATACGCAGTATTTT; CDR3aa: CASSVTVTGGTDTQYF
j_gene: TRBJ2-1; len: 14; v_gene: TRBV19; d_gene: .; abundance: .; CDR3nt: TGTGCCAGTAGCCTAGCGAGCTCCTACAATGAGCAGTTCTTC; CDR3aa: CASSLASSYNEQFF
j_gene: TRBJ1-6; len: 16; v_gene: TRBV28; d_gene: .; abundance: .; CDR3nt: TGTGCCAGCAGTGCCTCTGGAGGGGCTAATAATTCACCCCTCCACTTT; CDR3aa: CASSASGGANNSPLHF
j_gene: TRBJ2-7; len: 13; v_gene: TRBV15; d_gene: .; abundance: .; CDR3nt: TGTGCCACCAGATCGCGGGACTTCTACGAGCAGTACTTC; CDR3aa: CATRSRDFYEQYF
j_gene: TRBJ2-2; len: 14; v_gene: TRBV18; d_gene: TRBD2; abundance: .; CDR3nt: TGTGCCAGCTCACCCGGGACTAGCATCGGGGAGCTGTTTTTT; CDR3aa: CASSPGTSIGELFF